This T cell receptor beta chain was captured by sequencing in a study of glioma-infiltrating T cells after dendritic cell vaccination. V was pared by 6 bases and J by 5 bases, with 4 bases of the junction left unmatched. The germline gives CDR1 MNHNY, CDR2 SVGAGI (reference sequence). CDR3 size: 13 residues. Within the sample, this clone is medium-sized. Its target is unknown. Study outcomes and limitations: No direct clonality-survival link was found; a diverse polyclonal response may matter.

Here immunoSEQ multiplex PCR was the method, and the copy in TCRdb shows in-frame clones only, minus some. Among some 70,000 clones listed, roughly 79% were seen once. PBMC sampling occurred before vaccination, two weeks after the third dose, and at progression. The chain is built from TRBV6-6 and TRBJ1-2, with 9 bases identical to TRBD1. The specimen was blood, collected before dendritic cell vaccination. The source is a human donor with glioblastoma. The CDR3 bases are TGTGCCAGCAGCGGACAGGGGAAATATGGCTACACCTTC. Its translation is CASSGQGKYGYTF.